This entry lists 4 T cell receptor beta chains sequenced from one sample in a study of shared clonotypes between healthy human individuals. Profiled with immunoSEQ multiplex PCR; TCRdb holds only in-frame clones, not every one. This sample has 2 million to 2.5 million clones, with under 95% found just once. The source material was naive CD4+ T cells from PBMCs. Subset specified: CD45RA+ positively selected. All receptors come from a man younger than 30 in good health. Some clones in this sample may be carry-over from other donors' samples.

This chain links TRBV9 with TRBJ2-5; either TRBD1 or TRBD2 may supply D (5 bases each). The CDR3 is made up of 18 amino acids. Deletions cut 1 base from V and 5 bases from J, with 24 bases between. Germline loops: CDR1 SGDLS, CDR2 YYNGEE. CDR3 residues: CASSVPERNRDVGETQYF. CDR3 nucleotides: TGTGCCAGCAGCGTACCGGAGCGCAATAGGGACGTAGGGGAGACCCAGTACTTC.

The chain carries TRBV18 and TRBJ1-1; D not resolved. The CDR3 runs 16 residues. The ends were cut back, 6 bases at V and 1 base at J, with 18 bases in the middle. Germline V lookup: CDR1 KGHSH, CDR2 LQKENI. In DNA form, the CDR3 reads TGTGCCAGCTCCCCCTACCCCACGGGCGGGAACACTGAAGCTTTCTTT. Translating gives CASSPYPTGGNTEAFF.

The chain joins TRBV5-1 to TRBJ2-5, with a tentative D call TRBD2 (7 bases). Germline V gives CDR1 SGHRS, CDR2 YFSETQ. The CDR3 sequence is 17 residues long. V was clipped by 4 bases and J by 4 bases, with 23 bases between them. Here the CDR3 DNA reads TGCGCCAGCAGCAGACGGACAGCGACCTTAGCGGGAGAGACCCAGTACTTC. Protein: CASSRRTATLAGETQYF.

J is TRBJ2-5 and V is TRBV12-5; 9 positions agree with TRBD2. Germline-derived CDR1 and CDR2 are LGHNT and FRNRAP. CDR3 length: 18 residues. The V gene end was trimmed by 0 bases and the J gene end by 4 bases; junction bases not matched to a gene: 12. The CDR3 sequence: CASGLVDSGRGVGETQYF. The CDR3 nucleotides are TGTGCTAGTGGTTTGGTGGATAGCGGGAGAGGGGTAGGAGAGACCCAGTACTTC.